This T cell receptor (beta chain) was documented in a study of human T cells and chemical hapten exposure listed by TCRdb under 2021. In the study overall: For sensitization, 2% DPC in acetone was applied to a 2 cm by 2 cm area of upper inner arm skin. Patch testing on the upper back used Finn chambers containing 0.01% DPC, with scoring done after 6 days according to International Contact Dermatitis Research Group standards. Weekly therapeutic DPC doses were additionally applied to the scalp of patients throughout the roughly 25-week study period. Libraries were combined into a pool for sequencing, and differences in TCR yield between samples came mainly from small differences in library volumes within the pool. Blood samples were taken from patients before sensitization (week 0) and then at 2, 6 and about 24 weeks after DPC sensitization. Some 29 alopecia patients gave blood for TCR sequencing at one to four time points (pre-sensitization, 2, 6 and 24 weeks). The study tracked peripheral blood TCR repertoire changes in vivo during primary and secondary sensitization to the hapten diphenylcyclopropenone (DPC) in alopecia patients. Alopecia areata with under or over 50% scalp involvement, alopecia totalis and alopecia universalis were represented in the patient cohort, which was mostly female. The research as a whole found: Alopecia, a presumed autoimmune disease, was present in all patients, so the immune response of the patients might differ from that of healthy individuals. The number of PT1 expanded TCRs positively correlated with patch test score, significant at thresholds 8, 16 and 32 but not 4. Repeated subsampling changed both the strength of the expansion versus patch-test correlation and the threshold at which the correlation became significant. DPC sensitization did not change the number of TCRs with a frequency above 1 in 1000, and there was no evidence of changes in global repertoire structure. Compared with pre-sensitization or healthy control sets, expanded TCRs formed significantly more large CDR3 similarity clusters, which is consistent with antigen-driven responses.

The time point tag for this specimen amounts to: pre-sensitization, week 0. The meaning of the sample's treatment or condition label: therapeutic diphenylcyclopropenone sensitization with weekly scalp DPC. At each patch-test visit, blood was drawn before the patch test was applied. Patients were eligible if aged 18 to 70, diagnosed with alopecia and judged suitable for DPC therapy, and pregnant patients were excluded. Total RNA was isolated from unfractionated whole blood collected in Tempus Blood RNA tubes. Library creation used RACE. TCRdb records NextSeq 500 as the sequencer. During library preparation, unique molecular identifiers were attached to individual cDNA molecules so that TCRs could be counted in a quantitative, reproducible way. Each blood RNA sample was used to sequence both TCR alpha and TCR beta chains. Under the source paper's analysis protocol: A median of approximately 96,000 TCRs per sample was observed, with a range of roughly 23,224 to 700,000. The Decombinator software suite was used to annotate the V, J and CDR3 of the TCR reads. For PS versus PT1 abundance plots, all samples were subsampled to the same number of TCRs (28,000). TCRs were defined as expanded if absent before sensitization and observed at least eight times at the 2-week time point. TCRdb itself trimmed the public reads at Q25 with fastp, ran MiXCR and retained productive beta chains. Each CDR3 protein gets just one entry, which takes the most common genes and DNA from the rows behind it. The V and J calls shown here were made by TCRdb, not taken from the authors' results. The sample includes under 95,000 distinct CDR3 sequences, with roughly 8.5% observed a single time. Approximately 2.4% of the sample lies in the top ten.

This clonotype was recorded many times. This clone's antigen is unknown. Base qualities were left out, and no much larger clone turns up one base away. Source: whole blood, taken in connection with sensitization to the hapten diphenylcyclopropenone (DPC). The TCR sequence derives from a man in his forties with alopecia areata. Some clones in this sample may be carry-over from other donors' samples.

At the DNA level, the sequence is TGCAGTGCTACTCTAGCGGGAGTAGGAACGTCAGATACGCAGTATTTT. This encodes CSATLAGVGTSDTQYF. Rearrangement joined TRBV20-1 to TRBJ2-3, with TRBD2 matching 10 junction bases. Inclusive of the bounding cysteine and phenylalanine, the CDR3 is 16 residues long. This entry keeps only the CDR3 DNA: 48 bases, framed from base 1. For CDR1 and CDR2, the germline V gene (reference sequence) lists DFQATT and SNEGSKA. V ends up 4 bases short and J 4 bases short, with an unmatched junction base count of 11.